The 6 T cell receptor beta chains below come from one sample, sequenced in a study of Graves' ophthalmopathy and Graves' hyperthyroidism. Amplification of the TCR beta CDR3 regions used RNA transcripts (as template). HTBI-primed first-round RT-PCR preceded second-round multiplex PCR. TCRdb re-called the multiplex PCR reads through MiXCR, storing one row per CDR3 protein. The sample lists approximately 330,000 distinct CDR3 sequences; 15% to 20% were seen once. Material: peripheral blood. All receptors come from an adult man with Graves' ophthalmopathy.

This clonotype was seen repeatedly, ten times or more. The chain has TRBV6-1 and TRBJ2-7; 7 bases are a match to TRBD1. J gave up 0 bases and V 6 bases, and 5 bases lay outside the gene matches. This CDR3 has 14 amino acids. Germline V gene data show CDR1 as MNHNS and CDR2 as SASEGT. Written as DNA, the CDR3 is TGTGCCAGCAGCAGCGCAGGGGGCTCCTACGAGCAGTACTTC. Residues: CASSSAGGSYEQYF.

Only a few counts were recorded for this clonotype. The chain employs TRBV7-2 and TRBJ2-7, with 10 bases matching TRBD2. CDR3 size: 18 residues. Per the germline V gene, CDR1 is SGHTA and CDR2 is FQGNSA. J gave up 6 bases and V 3 bases, and 17 bases lay outside the gene matches. The CDR3 DNA reads as TGTGCCAGCAGCTTCAGGGCTAGCGGGAGCCTTTATTTTTCCGAGCAGTACTTC. Its translation: CASSFRASGSLYFSEQYF.

This clonotype was seen at least ten times. V gene TRBV19 combines with J gene TRBJ2-7; D possibly uses TRBD1 or TRBD2 (5 bases each). Germline CDR1 is LNHDA and CDR2 is SQIVND (reference sequence). V was cut by 6 bases and J by 9 bases, with 15 bases left in between. CDR3 size: 12 residues. CDR3 region: CASSSGTSGQYF. Written as DNA, the CDR3 is TGTGCCAGTAGCTCAGGGACCTCCGGGCAGTACTTC.

This clonotype was seen many times. The CDR3 DNA sequence: TGTGCCAGCAGTAGCCGGGACAGGGTGGTACAGCCCCAGCATTTT. Encoded protein: CASSSRDRVVQPQHF. The V gene is TRBV6-5, the J gene TRBJ1-5, with 9 bases fitting TRBD1. The junction had 9 bases not matched to a gene; V was cut back by 5 bases and J by 7 bases. The CDR3 sequence is 15 residues long. Per the germline V gene, CDR1 is MNHEY and CDR2 is SVGAGI.

The chain is built from TRBV7-2 and TRBJ2-7; the match to TRBD1 covers 9 bases. V shed 5 bases and J 6 bases; nucleotides not matched to a gene: 2. This CDR3 has 12 residues. Germline V gives CDR1 SGHTA, CDR2 FQGNSA. CDR3 sequence (DNA): TGTGCCAGCAGCCAGGGACAGGGCGAGCAGTACTTC. Protein: CASSQGQGEQYF.

Concerning this clonotype itself: Germline and junction disagree at one end, which may indicate a read error. The genes are TRBV12-3 or TRBV12-4 and TRBJ1-6; 9 nucleotides match TRBD1. There are 15 residues in the CDR3. Here the CDR3 reads CVSTTTGGASSPLHF. The CDR3 DNA sequence: TGTGTCAGCACCACAACAGGGGGCGCTTCTTCACCCCTCCACTTT.